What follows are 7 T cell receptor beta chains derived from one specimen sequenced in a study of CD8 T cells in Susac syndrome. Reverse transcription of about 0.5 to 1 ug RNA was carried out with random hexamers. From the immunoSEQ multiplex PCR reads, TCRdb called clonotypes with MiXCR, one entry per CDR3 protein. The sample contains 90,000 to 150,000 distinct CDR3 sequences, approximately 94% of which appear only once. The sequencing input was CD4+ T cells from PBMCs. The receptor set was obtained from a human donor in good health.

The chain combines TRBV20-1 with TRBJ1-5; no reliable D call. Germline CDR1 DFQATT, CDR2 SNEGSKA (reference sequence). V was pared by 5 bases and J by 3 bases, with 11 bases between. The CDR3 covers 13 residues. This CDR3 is CSAVATNNQPQHF. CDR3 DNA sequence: TGCAGTGCTGTTGCAACGAACAATCAGCCCCAGCATTTT.

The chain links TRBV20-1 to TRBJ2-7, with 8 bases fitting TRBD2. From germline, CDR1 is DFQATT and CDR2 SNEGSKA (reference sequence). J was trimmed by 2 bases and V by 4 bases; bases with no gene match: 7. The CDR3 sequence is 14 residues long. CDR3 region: CSAKVRGGPYEQYF. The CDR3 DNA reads TGCAGTGCTAAGGTCCGGGGGGGGCCCTACGAGCAGTACTTC.

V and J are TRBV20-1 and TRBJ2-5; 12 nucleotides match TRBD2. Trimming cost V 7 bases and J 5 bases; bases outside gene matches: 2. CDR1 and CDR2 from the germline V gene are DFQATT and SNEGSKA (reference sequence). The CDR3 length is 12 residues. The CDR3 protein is CSGLAGVETQYF. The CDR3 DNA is TGCAGTGGACTAGCGGGAGTTGAGACCCAGTACTTC.

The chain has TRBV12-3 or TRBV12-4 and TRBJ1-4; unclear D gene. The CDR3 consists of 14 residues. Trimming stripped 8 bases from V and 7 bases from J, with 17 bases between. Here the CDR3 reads CASDPGTDSEKLFF. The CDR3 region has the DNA TGTGCCAGCGACCCCGGAACAGACTCTGAAAAACTGTTTTTT.

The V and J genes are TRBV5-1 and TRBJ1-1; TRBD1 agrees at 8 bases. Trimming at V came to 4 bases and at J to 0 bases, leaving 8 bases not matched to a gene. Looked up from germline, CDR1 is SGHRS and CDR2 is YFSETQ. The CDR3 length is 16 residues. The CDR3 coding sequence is TGCGCCAGCAGCCCGGCGCAGGGGGCGGTGAACACTGAAGCTTTCTTT. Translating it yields CASSPAQGAVNTEAFF.

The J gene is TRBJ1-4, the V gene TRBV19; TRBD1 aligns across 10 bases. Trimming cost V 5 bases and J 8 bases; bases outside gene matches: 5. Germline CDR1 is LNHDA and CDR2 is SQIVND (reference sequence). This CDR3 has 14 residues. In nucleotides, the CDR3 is TGTGCCAGTAGTCCCGGGACAGGGGCCGAAAAACTGTTTTTT. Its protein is CASSPGTGAEKLFF.

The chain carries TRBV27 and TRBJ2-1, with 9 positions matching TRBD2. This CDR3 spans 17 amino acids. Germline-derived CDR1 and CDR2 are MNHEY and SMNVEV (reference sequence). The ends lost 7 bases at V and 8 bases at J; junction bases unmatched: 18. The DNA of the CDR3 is TGTGCCAGCAAGTACCTAGCGGGGTTCGGAGGGGCCGATGAGCAGTTCTTC. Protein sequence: CASKYLAGFGGADEQFF.